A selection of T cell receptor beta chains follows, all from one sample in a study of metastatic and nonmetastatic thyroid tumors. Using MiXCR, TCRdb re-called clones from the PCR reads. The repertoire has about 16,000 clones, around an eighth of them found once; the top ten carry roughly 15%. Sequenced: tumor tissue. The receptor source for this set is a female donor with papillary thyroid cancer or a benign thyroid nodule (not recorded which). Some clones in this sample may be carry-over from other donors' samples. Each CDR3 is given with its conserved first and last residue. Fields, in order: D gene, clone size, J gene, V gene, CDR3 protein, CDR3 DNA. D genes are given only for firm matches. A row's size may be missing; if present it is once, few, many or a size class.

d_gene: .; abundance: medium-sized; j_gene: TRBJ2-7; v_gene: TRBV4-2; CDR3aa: CASSQAGLPHDEQYF; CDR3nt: TGTGCCAGCAGCCAAGCCGGTCTACCTCACGACGAGCAGTACTTC
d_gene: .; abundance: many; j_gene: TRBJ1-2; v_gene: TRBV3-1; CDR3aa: CASSHVGIDGYTF; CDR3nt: TGTGCCAGCAGCCACGTGGGGATCGATGGCTACACCTTC
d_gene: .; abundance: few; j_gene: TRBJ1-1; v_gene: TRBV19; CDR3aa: CASSMVGVRKTEAFF; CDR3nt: TGTGCCAGTAGTATGGTCGGGGTTCGGAAAACTGAAGCTTTCTTT
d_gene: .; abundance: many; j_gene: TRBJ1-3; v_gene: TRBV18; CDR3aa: CASSPEAPGNTIYF; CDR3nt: TGTGCCAGCTCACCAGAAGCGCCCGGAAACACCATATATTTT
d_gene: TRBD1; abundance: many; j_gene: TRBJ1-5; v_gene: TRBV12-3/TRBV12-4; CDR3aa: CASSRQGKYQPQHF; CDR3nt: TGTGCCAGCAGTCGACAGGGGAAGTATCAGCCCCAGCATTTT
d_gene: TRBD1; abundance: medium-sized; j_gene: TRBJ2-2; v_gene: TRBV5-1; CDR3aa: CASSLGYDRVGGELFF; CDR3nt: TGCGCCAGCAGCTTGGGATACGACAGGGTAGGCGGGGAGCTGTTTTTT
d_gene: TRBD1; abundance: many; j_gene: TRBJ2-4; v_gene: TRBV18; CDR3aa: CASSRQGAKNIQYF; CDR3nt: TGTGCCAGCTCACGACAGGGGGCCAAAAACATTCAGTACTTC
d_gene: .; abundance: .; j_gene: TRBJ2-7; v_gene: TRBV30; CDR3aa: CAWRAVGPYEQYF; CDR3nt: TGTGCCTGGAGGGCGGTAGGGCCGTACGAGCAGTACTTC
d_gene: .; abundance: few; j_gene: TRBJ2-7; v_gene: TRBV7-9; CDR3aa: CASSFSSYEQYF; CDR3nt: TGTGCCAGCAGCTTTTCATCCTACGAGCAGTACTTC
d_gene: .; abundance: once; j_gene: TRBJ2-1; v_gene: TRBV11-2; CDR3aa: CASSLRGPSASEQFF; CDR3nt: TGTGCCAGCAGCTTACGGGGACCCAGCGCGTCTGAGCAGTTCTTC
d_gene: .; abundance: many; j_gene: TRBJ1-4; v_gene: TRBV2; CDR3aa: CASSVDEATNEKPFF; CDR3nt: TGTGCCAGCAGTGTCGACGAGGCAACTAATGAAAAACCGTTTTTT
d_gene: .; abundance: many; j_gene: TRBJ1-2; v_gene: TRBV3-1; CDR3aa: CASSQLGANYGYTF; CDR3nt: TGTGCCAGCAGCCAACTAGGTGCCAACTATGGCTACACCTTC
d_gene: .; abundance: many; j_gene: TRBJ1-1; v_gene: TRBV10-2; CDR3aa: CASKHSVEAFF; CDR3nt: TGCGCCAGCAAACACTCCGTTGAAGCTTTCTTT
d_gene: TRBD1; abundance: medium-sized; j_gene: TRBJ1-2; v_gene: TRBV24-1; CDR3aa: CATSDSDRAGYGYTF; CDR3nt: TGTGCCACCAGTGATTCAGACAGGGCAGGCTATGGCTACACCTTC
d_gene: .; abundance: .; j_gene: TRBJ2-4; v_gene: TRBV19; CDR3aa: CASSPLEGAKNIQYF; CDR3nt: TGTGCCAGTAGCCCACTCGAGGGGGCCAAAAACATTCAGTACTTC
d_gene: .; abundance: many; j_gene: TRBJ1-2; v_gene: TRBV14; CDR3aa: CASSQDLAGNGYTF; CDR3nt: TGTGCCAGCAGCCAAGATCTGGCAGGCAATGGCTACACCTTC
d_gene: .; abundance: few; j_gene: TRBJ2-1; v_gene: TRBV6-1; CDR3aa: CASSPRVGQNNEQFF; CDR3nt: TGTGCCAGCAGTCCTCGTGTTGGACAGAACAATGAGCAGTTCTTC
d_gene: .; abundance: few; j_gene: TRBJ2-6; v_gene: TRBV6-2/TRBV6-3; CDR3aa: CASSYESSGANVLTF; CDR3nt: TGTGCCAGCAGTTACGAAAGCTCTGGGGCCAACGTCCTGACTTTC
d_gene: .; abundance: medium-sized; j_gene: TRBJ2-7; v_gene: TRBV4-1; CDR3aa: CASSQRSSSYEQYF; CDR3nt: TGCGCCAGCAGCCAAAGGTCAAGCTCCTACGAGCAGTACTTC
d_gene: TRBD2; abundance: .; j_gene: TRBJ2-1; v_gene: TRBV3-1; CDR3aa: CASSQGLAEYNEQFF; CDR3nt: TGTGCCAGCAGCCAAGGACTAGCGGAATACAATGAGCAGTTCTTC
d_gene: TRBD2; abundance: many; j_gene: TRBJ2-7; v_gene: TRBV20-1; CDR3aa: CSARSGTSGVEQYF; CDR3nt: TGCAGTGCTCGGTCCGGGACTAGCGGAGTTGAGCAGTACTTC
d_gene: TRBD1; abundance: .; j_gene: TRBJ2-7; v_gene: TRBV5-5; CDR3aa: CASIAGQGKYEQYF; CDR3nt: TGTGCCAGCATCGCGGGACAGGGGAAATACGAGCAGTACTTC
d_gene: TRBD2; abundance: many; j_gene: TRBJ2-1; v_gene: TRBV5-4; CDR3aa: CASSLHSSGYNEQFF; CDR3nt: TGTGCCAGCAGCTTGCATTCTAGCGGCTACAATGAGCAGTTCTTC
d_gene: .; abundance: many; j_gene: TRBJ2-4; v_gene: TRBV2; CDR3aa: CASSDRGIAKNIQYF; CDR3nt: TGTGCCAGCAGTGACAGGGGCATAGCCAAAAACATTCAGTACTTC
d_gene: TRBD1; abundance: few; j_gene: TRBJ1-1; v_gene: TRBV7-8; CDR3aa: CASSLAGTVSFF; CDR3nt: TGTGCCAGCAGCTTAGCCGGGACAGTATCTTTCTTT
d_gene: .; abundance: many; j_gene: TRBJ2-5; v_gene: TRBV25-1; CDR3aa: CASSLGQETQYF; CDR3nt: TGTGCCAGCAGCTTAGGCCAAGAGACCCAGTACTTC
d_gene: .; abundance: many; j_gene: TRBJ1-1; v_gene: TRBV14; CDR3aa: CASSSNLGPTEAFF; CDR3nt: TGTGCCAGCAGCTCAAACCTGGGTCCGACCGAAGCTTTCTTT
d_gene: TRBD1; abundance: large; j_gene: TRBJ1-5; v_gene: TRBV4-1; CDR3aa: CASSLDRGLLQPQHF; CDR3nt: TGCGCCAGCAGCCTAGACAGGGGGCTTCTTCAGCCCCAGCATTTT
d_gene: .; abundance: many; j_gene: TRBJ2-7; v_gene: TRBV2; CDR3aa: CASNSETYEQYF; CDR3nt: TGTGCCAGCAATTCGGAAACCTACGAGCAGTACTTC
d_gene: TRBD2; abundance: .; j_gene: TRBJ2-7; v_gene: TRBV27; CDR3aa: CASRKGGLAGDRVYEQYF; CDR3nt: TGTGCCAGCCGTAAGGGGGGACTAGCGGGAGATAGAGTCTACGAGCAGTACTTC
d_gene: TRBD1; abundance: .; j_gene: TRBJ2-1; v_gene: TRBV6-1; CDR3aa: CASRPYPGQGNYNEQFF; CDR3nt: TGTGCCAGCAGACCCTATCCGGGACAGGGAAATTACAATGAGCAGTTCTTC
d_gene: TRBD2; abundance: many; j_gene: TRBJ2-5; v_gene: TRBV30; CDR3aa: CAWSPGLAAVRETQYF; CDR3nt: TGTGCCTGGAGTCCGGGACTAGCGGCAGTTAGGGAGACCCAGTACTTC